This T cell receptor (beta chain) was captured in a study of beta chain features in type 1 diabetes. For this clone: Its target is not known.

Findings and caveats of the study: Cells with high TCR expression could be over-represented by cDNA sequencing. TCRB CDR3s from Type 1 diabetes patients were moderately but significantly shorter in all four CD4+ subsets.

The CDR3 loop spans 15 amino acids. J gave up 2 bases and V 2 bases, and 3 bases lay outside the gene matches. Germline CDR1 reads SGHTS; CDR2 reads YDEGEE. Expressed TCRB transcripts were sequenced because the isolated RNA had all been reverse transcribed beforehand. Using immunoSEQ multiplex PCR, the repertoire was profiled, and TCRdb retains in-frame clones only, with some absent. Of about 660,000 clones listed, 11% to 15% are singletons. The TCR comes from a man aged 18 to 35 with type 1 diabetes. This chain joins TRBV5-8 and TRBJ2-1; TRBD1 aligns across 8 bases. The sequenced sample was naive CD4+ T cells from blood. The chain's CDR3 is CASSFPGGAYNEQFF. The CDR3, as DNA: TGTGCCAGCAGCTTCCCAGGGGGCGCCTACAATGAGCAGTTCTTC.